This is a list of T cell receptor beta chains from one sample in a study of shared clonotypes between healthy human individuals. Repertoires were generated with immunoSEQ multiplex PCR, while TCRdb's copy carries only in-frame clones and drops some. The data hold approximately 2.3 million clones, with more than 85% observed a single time. The sequencing sample was made of naive CD4+ T cells from PBMCs. These receptors were obtained from a man aged 18 to 30 in good health. Some clones in this sample may be carry-over from other donors' samples. Both conserved end residues are part of each CDR3. A D gene is named only where the DNA matches it firmly. The listing skips clone size in some rows; elsewhere it reads once, few, many or a size class.

NA	18	NA	TRBV5-4	TRBJ2-5	CASSLNTPRDDLGETQYF	TGTGCCAGCAGCTTGAATACGCCGCGGGACGATTTAGGAGAGACCCAGTACTTC
once	14	NA	TRBV7-2	TRBJ2-1	CASSRSSAYNEQFF	TGTGCCAGCAGCAGGTCTAGCGCCTACAATGAGCAGTTCTTC
NA	15	NA	TRBV5-1	TRBJ1-1	CASSLDSDLNTEAFF	TGCGCCAGCAGCTTGGACAGCGACCTGAACACTGAAGCTTTCTTT
NA	14	TRBD1	TRBV5-1	TRBJ1-3	CASSLDRAGNTIYF	TGCGCCAGCAGTCTGGACAGGGCTGGAAACACCATATATTTT
NA	15	NA	TRBV28	TRBJ2-2	CASSFGGAPTGELFF	TGTGCCAGCAGTTTTGGGGGGGCCCCCACCGGGGAGCTGTTTTTT
NA	9	TRBD2	TRBV5-3	TRBJ2-3	CARSHLAGF	TGTGCCAGAAGCCATCTAGCGGGATTT
once	14	NA	TRBV6-5	TRBJ1-4	CASSYVQGNEKLFF	TGTGCCAGCAGTTACGTGCAGGGTAATGAAAAACTGTTTTTT
once	13	NA	TRBV6-5	TRBJ1-4	CASSFRTSEKLFF	TGTGCCAGCAGTTTCCGGACATCCGAAAAACTGTTTTTT
NA	16	TRBD2	TRBV19	TRBJ2-3	CASSYGGRPSTDTQYF	TGTGCCAGTAGTTACGGCGGGAGGCCCAGCACAGATACGCAGTATTTT
NA	15	NA	TRBV6-1	TRBJ1-4	CASSIIGGTNEKLFF	TGTGCCAGCAGTATTATCGGGGGCACTAATGAAAAACTGTTTTTT
NA	15	TRBD1	TRBV10-3	TRBJ2-7	CAISGGTGSTYEQYF	TGTGCCATCAGTGGAGGGACAGGGTCCACCTACGAGCAGTACTTC
NA	14	TRBD1	TRBV30	TRBJ2-2	CAWEPTGGTGELFF	TGTGCCTGGGAACCTACAGGGGGCACCGGGGAGCTGTTTTTT
NA	14	NA	TRBV7-2	TRBJ2-3	CASSPRRGWDTQYF	TGTGCCAGCAGCCCCCGGAGGGGGTGGGATACGCAGTATTTT
NA	17	NA	TRBV28	TRBJ2-1	CASSSSPRMGSYNEQFF	TGTGCCAGCAGTTCATCCCCGAGAATGGGATCCTACAATGAGCAGTTCTTC
NA	15	NA	TRBV18	TRBJ1-5	CASSPEGLSNQPQHF	TGTGCCAGCTCACCAGAAGGGCTCAGCAATCAGCCCCAGCATTTT